The rows below give T cell receptor beta chains drawn from one sample of a study of blood T cell repertoires in COVID-19. Only in-frame clones appear in the TCRdb table, and some are missing; sequencing was by immunoSEQ multiplex PCR. The data hold about half a million clones, with roughly nine tenths observed a single time. The sequencing input was peripheral blood. The receptors stem from a young man with COVID-19, enrolled during active disease. CDR3s include the opening cysteine and the closing phenylalanine or tryptophan. The D gene is left open where the match is weak. Not every row has a clone size; where given, it reads once, few, many or a size class.

cdr3_nt,cdr3_aa,d_call,v_call,j_call,clone_size
TGTGCCAGCTCACGACTTACGGGACAGATGGAGGAAAAACTGTTTTTT,CASSRLTGQMEEKLFF,TRBD1,TRBV18,TRBJ1-4,.
TGTGCCAGCAGCCCTAGGCGCGGGGGGGGTAATGAGCAGTTCTTC,CASSPRRGGGNEQFF,TRBD2,TRBV11-2,TRBJ2-1,.
TGTGCCAGCAGCCCGACTAGTTACCATGAGCAGTTCTTC,CASSPTSYHEQFF,.,TRBV2,TRBJ2-1,.
TGTGCCAGCGTGCGACAGGGACGAACCGGGGAGCTGTTTTTT,CASVRQGRTGELFF,TRBD1,TRBV6-5,TRBJ2-2,.
TGTGCCAGCAAGCCAGCGGGCACCGGGGAGCTGTTTTTT,CASKPAGTGELFF,.,TRBV2,TRBJ2-2,.
TGTGCCAGCAGCTTAGTAGCGGGGGGCTACACCTTC,CASSLVAGGYTF,.,TRBV5-4,TRBJ1-2,.
TGTGCCAGCAGCTCCAGGTCCCAAGAGACCCAGTACTTC,CASSSRSQETQYF,.,TRBV11-2,TRBJ2-5,.
TGTGCCAGCAGCTTAGAGAACCTAGAGCGGGAGACCCAGTACTTC,CASSLENLERETQYF,.,TRBV7-8,TRBJ2-5,.
TGCGCCAGCAGTAACCCGGGAGATACGCAGTATTTT,CASSNPGDTQYF,.,TRBV10-1,TRBJ2-3,.
TGTGCCAGCAGCTTTAGCGGGAGTGCAGCAAATGAGCAGTTCTTC,CASSFSGSAANEQFF,TRBD2,TRBV11-1,TRBJ2-1,.
TGTGCCACCAAAACCCAATTAGCGGGAGAAGCCGGGGAGCTGTTTTTT,CATKTQLAGEAGELFF,TRBD2,TRBV27,TRBJ2-2,.
TGTGCCAGTAGTATACGCGAGGGGGCAAATACGCAGTATTTT,CASSIREGANTQYF,TRBD1,TRBV19,TRBJ2-3,once
TGTGCCAGCAGTGGGACAGGGTCACAGCCCCAGCATTTT,CASSGTGSQPQHF,TRBD1,TRBV2,TRBJ1-5,.
TGTGCCAGCAGCCAAGTGGAGGGTGGAAATTCACCCCTCCACTTT,CASSQVEGGNSPLHF,.,TRBV3-1/TRBV3-2,TRBJ1-6,.
TGTGCCAGTAGCGATCTAGACGGGTTAGCCAAAAACATTCAGTACTTC,CASSDLDGLAKNIQYF,.,TRBV19,TRBJ2-4,few
TGTGCCAGCAGCCAAGCGGCTACTAGCACAGATACGCAGTATTTT,CASSQAATSTDTQYF,.,TRBV7-2,TRBJ2-3,.
TGTGCCACCAGTGATTTAAGTTCCAGCGGGAGGAATGAGCAGTTCTTC,CATSDLSSSGRNEQFF,TRBD2,TRBV24-1,TRBJ2-1,once
TGTGCCAGCAGCTTAGGAATCGACAGGGGGGCCGAGCAGTACTTC,CASSLGIDRGAEQYF,TRBD1,TRBV11-2,TRBJ2-7,.
TGTGCCAGCAGCTCCGGCCTACAGGGGCTACCCTTCTTC,CASSSGLQGLPFF,TRBD1,TRBV5-4,TRBJ2-1,once
TGCAGTGCACAGGGGGATGGCTACACCTTC,CSAQGDGYTF,TRBD1,TRBV20-1,TRBJ1-2,.
TGTGCCAGCGGCTTCGCTAGCGGGATAGAGACCCAGTACTTC,CASGFASGIETQYF,TRBD2,TRBV7-4,TRBJ2-5,.
TGTGCCAGCAGGCCCGGGACAGGGGAATCCTACGAGCAGTACTTC,CASRPGTGESYEQYF,TRBD1,TRBV6-5,TRBJ2-7,.
TGTGCCAGCAGCGACCCAGGGGGCGACGGGCAGTACTTC,CASSDPGGDGQYF,TRBD1,TRBV5-4,TRBJ2-7,.
TGTGCCAGTAGTATAGCGCAGGGACACTCCAACTATGGCTACACCTTC,CASSIAQGHSNYGYTF,.,TRBV19,TRBJ1-2,.
TGTGCCAGCAGGGATCCTCTCTGGGAGAAAGCTTTCTTT,CASRDPLWEKAFF,.,TRBV6-5,TRBJ1-1,.
TGTGCCAGCAGTGAAAGGTACAGTGCATATCGGTACACTGAAGCTTTCTTT,CASSERYSAYRYTEAFF,.,TRBV6-1,TRBJ1-1,.
TGTGCCACAAGCCCGACAGGGATCTCTACACCCCTCCACTTT,CATSPTGISTPLHF,TRBD1,TRBV2,TRBJ1-6,.
TGTGCCAGCAGCTTAGACAGGGGGAAGAAGCCCCAGCATTTT,CASSLDRGKKPQHF,TRBD1,TRBV7-8,TRBJ1-5,.
TGTGCCAGCAGCGCCGTCTCAGGGAATGGGGAGCAGTACTTC,CASSAVSGNGEQYF,.,TRBV6-5,TRBJ2-7,.
TGTGCCTGGAGTGGACTAGCGGGAGGACGGACCGGGGAGCTGTTTTTT,CAWSGLAGGRTGELFF,TRBD2,TRBV30,TRBJ2-2,.
TGTGCCACCTTCACAGGGTTTTATAGCAATCAGCCCCAGCATTTT,CATFTGFYSNQPQHF,.,TRBV24-1,TRBJ1-5,.
TGTGCCAGTAGTCCCGCGGGACAGCCTAACTATGGCTACACCTTC,CASSPAGQPNYGYTF,TRBD1,TRBV19,TRBJ1-2,.
TGTGCCAGCAACCGACAGGGGGCCACTAATTCACCCCTCCACTTT,CASNRQGATNSPLHF,TRBD1,TRBV3-1/TRBV3-2,TRBJ1-6,.
TGTGCCAGCAGCTTACCCGGACAGTCCAATTCACCCCTCCACTTT,CASSLPGQSNSPLHF,.,TRBV5-5,TRBJ1-6,.
TGTGCCAGTAAGGACTCCCGGCATTCACCCCTCCACTTT,CASKDSRHSPLHF,.,TRBV19,TRBJ1-6,.
TGTGCCAGCAGCTTATATCCTAGCGGGGGGGCGGGCACCGGGGAGCTGTTTTTT,CASSLYPSGGAGTGELFF,TRBD2,TRBV11-2,TRBJ2-2,.
TGTGCCAGCAGCAGACAGGGTTCTCAGCCCCAGCATTTT,CASSRQGSQPQHF,TRBD1,TRBV12-3/TRBV12-4,TRBJ1-5,.
TGTGCCAGCAGCCCGCCTCGACAGGGTCTCTCCTACGAGCAGTACTTC,CASSPPRQGLSYEQYF,TRBD1,TRBV3-1/TRBV3-2,TRBJ2-7,.
TGTGCCAGCAGCTCGAGTGCGGGGGCCAACGTCCTGACTTTC,CASSSSAGANVLTF,.,TRBV11-2,TRBJ2-6,.
TGTGCCAGCAGCCAAGATCCCCCCCGTGATTTAGTCTTCTTT,CASSQDPPRDLVFF,.,TRBV3-1/TRBV3-2,TRBJ1-1,.
TGTGCCTGGAGTGTGGATGCGGTGAGATGCCACTTT,CAWSVDAVRCHF,.,TRBV30,TRBJ1-6,.
TGTGCCAGCAGCTTAGTCGACGACTACACCGGGGAGCTGTTTTTT,CASSLVDDYTGELFF,.,TRBV7-9,TRBJ2-2,.
TGTGCCAGCAGCGGCCCGCTAGCGGGCGCTACAGATACGCAGTATTTT,CASSGPLAGATDTQYF,TRBD2,TRBV7-8,TRBJ2-3,.
TGTGCCACCTTGCTAAGGAACACCGGGGAGCTGTTTTTT,CATLLRNTGELFF,.,TRBV12-3/TRBV12-4,TRBJ2-2,.
TGTGCCAGCAGCCGACAGGGGGACTGGAGCGGCCACCAGACCCACGAGCAGTACTTC,CASSRQGDWSGHQTHEQYF,TRBD1,TRBV5-6,TRBJ2-7,.
TGTGCCAGCAGCCCCCATCCGGGGCTAGCGGGCCCCCGGGATACGCAGTATTTT,CASSPHPGLAGPRDTQYF,TRBD2,TRBV7-9,TRBJ2-3,.
TGTGCCAGCTCACCACGGAGAGGAGGGGCCACAGATACGCAGTATTTT,CASSPRRGGATDTQYF,.,TRBV18,TRBJ2-3,.
TGTGCCAGCAGATCCGGGACTAGCGGGAGGAATGAGCAGTTCTTC,CASRSGTSGRNEQFF,TRBD2,TRBV14,TRBJ2-1,once
TGTGCCAGCAGCTTGGGGTTAGCGGGGGCTTACAATGAGCAGTTCTTC,CASSLGLAGAYNEQFF,TRBD2,TRBV5-4,TRBJ2-1,.
TGTGCCAGCAGCAGCGGGACTAGCGGGAGTTTTAGCGGGGAGCTGTTTTTT,CASSSGTSGSFSGELFF,TRBD2,TRBV5-4,TRBJ2-2,few
TGTGCCAGCAGCTTAGGTGGGACAGGGATCATTAACTATGGCTACACCTTC,CASSLGGTGIINYGYTF,TRBD1,TRBV7-9,TRBJ1-2,.
TGTGCCAGCAGCTCCTACAGGGGTGATTCACCCCTCCACTTT,CASSSYRGDSPLHF,TRBD1,TRBV9,TRBJ1-6,.
TGTGCCAGCAGCCGGAAGACTAGCGGGAAGATCTACGAGCAGTACTTC,CASSRKTSGKIYEQYF,.,TRBV21-1,TRBJ2-7,.
TGTGCCAGCAGTTTGGGGGGACAGGTTGGGGATTCACCCCTCCACTTT,CASSLGGQVGDSPLHF,TRBD1,TRBV6-5,TRBJ1-6,.
TGTGCCAGTAGCCGGGACAGGGAGGGTAAAGCTTTCTTT,CASSRDREGKAFF,TRBD1,TRBV19,TRBJ1-1,.
TGTGCCACCAGCAGAGATGGACTTATCTACGAGCAGTACTTC,CATSRDGLIYEQYF,.,TRBV15,TRBJ2-7,.
TGTGCCAGCAGCCAGGGGCGCCAGATGAACACTGAAGCTTTCTTT,CASSQGRQMNTEAFF,.,TRBV5-4,TRBJ1-1,.
TGTGCCAGTAGTAAGGGGGACGGAAACACTGAAGCTTTCTTT,CASSKGDGNTEAFF,.,TRBV19,TRBJ1-1,.
TGCGCCAGCACCACTCCGACAGGGCGGGAGACCCAGTACTTC,CASTTPTGRETQYF,TRBD1,TRBV5-1,TRBJ2-5,.